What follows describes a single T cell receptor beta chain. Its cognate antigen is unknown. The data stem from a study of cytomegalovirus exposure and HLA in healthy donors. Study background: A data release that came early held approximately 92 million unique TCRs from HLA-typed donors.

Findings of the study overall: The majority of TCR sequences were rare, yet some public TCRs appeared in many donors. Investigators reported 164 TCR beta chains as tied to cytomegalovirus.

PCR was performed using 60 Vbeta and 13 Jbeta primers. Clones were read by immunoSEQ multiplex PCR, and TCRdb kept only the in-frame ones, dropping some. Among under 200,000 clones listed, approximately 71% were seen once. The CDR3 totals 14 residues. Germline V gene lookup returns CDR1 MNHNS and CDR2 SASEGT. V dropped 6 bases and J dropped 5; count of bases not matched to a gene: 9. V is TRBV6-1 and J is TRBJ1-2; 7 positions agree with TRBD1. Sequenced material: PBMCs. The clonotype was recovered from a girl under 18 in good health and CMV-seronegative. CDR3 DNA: TGTGCCAGCAGCTCCGGACAGGTTGATTATGGCTACACCTTC. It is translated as CASSSGQVDYGYTF.